This paragraph covers one T cell receptor beta chain sequence. TCRdb keeps only in-frame clones here, not all; method: immunoSEQ multiplex PCR. The data contain around 250,000 clones, approximately 88% of them seen just once; the ten biggest clones take up less than 1%. The data derive from a study of blood T cell repertoires in COVID-19. About the research overall: Whether acute or convalescent, the COVID-19 samples came from the United States, Italy and Spain.

The CDR3 runs to 14 residues. The V and J ends lost 6 bases and 2 bases respectively, with 13 bases between them. Germline CDR1 is MNHEY and CDR2 is SMNVEV (reference sequence). Sequenced input: peripheral blood. The sequence was collected from a woman aged 35 to 49 who had recovered from COVID-19. The genes are TRBV27 and TRBJ1-2, with D maybe TRBD1 (6 bases). In DNA, the CDR3 is TGTGCCAGCAGCCCGCAGGGGCCGAACTATGGCTACACCTTC. It specifies CASSPQGPNYGYTF.